This T cell receptor beta chain was documented in a study of monozygotic twins with inflammatory bowel disease. Broader study findings: A single strong IBD-associated signal or clonotype was not supported by the findings.

Molecular identifiers with 6-nucleotide sample barcodes were added during cDNA synthesis via template switching. TCRdb reanalyzed the 5' RACE reads and collapses them to one entry per CDR3 protein, without DNA. Listed are about 440,000 distinct CDR3 sequences; 2.4% falls within the top ten. The CDR3 runs 15 residues. Germline V gene lookup returns CDR1 SGHDT and CDR2 YYEEEE. On this clonotype: Its specificity is unknown.

The receptor was derived from a human donor with ulcerative colitis or Crohn's disease, or a healthy co-twin of an affected twin (not recorded which). This chain joins TRBV5-6 and TRBJ1-2. Sequences were obtained from blood. The CDR3 loop reads CASSLASVRGYGYTF.